This T cell receptor beta chain is drawn from a study of tumor T cells in aggressive B-cell lymphoma. The assay was immunoSEQ multiplex PCR, and TCRdb's table has in-frame clones only and misses some. The table has some 500 clones, over 75% seen once. The CDR3 is 11 amino acids. The germline V gene encodes CDR1 DFQATT and CDR2 SNEGSKA (reference sequence). V shed 3 bases and J shed 7 bases, with 6 bases lying between them. Source material: tumor tissue. The rearrangement uses TRBV20-1 and TRBJ1-4; D is possibly TRBD1 (6 bases). This clonotype originated in an adult with diffuse large B cell lymphoma. The CDR3 protein is CSASRGEKLFF. For the CDR3, the DNA is TGCAGTGCTAGCAGGGGTGAAAAACTGTTTTTT.